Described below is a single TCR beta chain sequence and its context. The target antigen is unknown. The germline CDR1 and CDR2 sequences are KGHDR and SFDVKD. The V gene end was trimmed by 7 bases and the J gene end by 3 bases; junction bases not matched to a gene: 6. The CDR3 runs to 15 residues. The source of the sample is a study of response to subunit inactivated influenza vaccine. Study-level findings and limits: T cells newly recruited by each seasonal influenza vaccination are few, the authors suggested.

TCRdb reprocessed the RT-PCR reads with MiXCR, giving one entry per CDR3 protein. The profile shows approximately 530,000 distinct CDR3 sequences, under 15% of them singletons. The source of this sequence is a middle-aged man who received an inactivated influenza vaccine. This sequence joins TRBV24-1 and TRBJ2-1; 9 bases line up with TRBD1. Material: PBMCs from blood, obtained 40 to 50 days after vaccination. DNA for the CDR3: TGTGCCACCAGGGGACAGGGAGAGGGCTACAATGAGCAGTTCTTC. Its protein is CATRGQGEGYNEQFF.